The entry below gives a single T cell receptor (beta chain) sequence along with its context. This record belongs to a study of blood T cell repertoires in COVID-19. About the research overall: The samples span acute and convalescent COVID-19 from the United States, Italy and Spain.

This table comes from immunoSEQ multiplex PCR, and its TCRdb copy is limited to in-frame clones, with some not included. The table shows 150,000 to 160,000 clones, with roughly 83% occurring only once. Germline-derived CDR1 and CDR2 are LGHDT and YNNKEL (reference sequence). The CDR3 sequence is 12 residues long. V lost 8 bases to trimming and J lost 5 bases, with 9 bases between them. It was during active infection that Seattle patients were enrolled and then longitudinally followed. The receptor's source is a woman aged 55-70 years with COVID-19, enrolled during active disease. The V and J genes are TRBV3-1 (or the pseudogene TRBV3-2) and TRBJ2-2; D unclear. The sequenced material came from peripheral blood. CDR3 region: CASGRATGELFF. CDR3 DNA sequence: TGTGCCAGCGGCCGGGCTACCGGGGAGCTGTTTTTT.